The 29 T cell receptor beta chains given below trace back to one sample, sequenced in a study of T cell responses to AZD1222 COVID-19 vaccine. The repertoire was sequenced with immunoSEQ multiplex PCR; TCRdb's copy has only in-frame clones and lacks some. The table records some 100,000 clones, 88% of them present only once. The sample consisted of peripheral blood, taken 28 days after the second AZD1222 dose. These TCRs come from an adult who received the AZD1222 COVID-19 vaccine.

DNA of the CDR3: TGCGCCAGCAGCCAAGATATTAGCAGCGGTGAGCAGTTCTTC. Its protein is CASSQDISSGEQFF. V and J are TRBV4-1 and TRBJ2-1; tentative D call: TRBD2 (5 bases). Per the germline V gene, CDR1 is MGHRA and CDR2 is YSYEKL. V lost 0 bases to trimming and J lost 9 bases, with 12 bases between them. The CDR3 covers 14 residues.

The chain's CDR3 is CASSYGGQNTEAFF. CDR3 nucleotide sequence: TGTGCCAGCAGTTACGGGGGGCAGAACACTGAAGCTTTCTTT. The rearrangement links TRBV6-2 or TRBV6-3 to TRBJ1-1; D is perhaps TRBD1 (6 bases). With 2 bases removed from V and 1 base from J, the gap between germline ends came to 8 bases. CDR1 MNHEY and CDR2 SVGEGT come from the germline V gene. The CDR3 is made up of 14 amino acids.

The chain couples TRBV10-3 to TRBJ2-1; 11 bases fit TRBD2. The V segment lost 11 bases and the J segment 8 bases; nucleotides outside the gene matches: 20. The CDR3 consists of 17 residues. Per germline, CDR1 ENHRY and CDR2 SYGVKD. CDR3 nucleotide sequence: TGTGCCTCAAGGGCTAGCGGGGGGTTCGGAGGAGGGGATGAGCAGTTCTTC. It yields the protein CASRASGGFGGGDEQFF.

This clone is a singleton in its sample. The rearrangement uses TRBV6-5 and TRBJ2-7, with D unclear. The CDR3 runs to 11 residues. Germline CDR1 and CDR2: MNHEY and SVGAGI. V was shortened by 8 bases and J by 11 bases, with 16 bases between the two germline ends. The CDR3 sequence: CASRSAQWEYF. CDR3 nucleotides: TGTGCCAGCCGTTCCGCACAATGGGAGTACTTC.

The V and J genes are TRBV13 and TRBJ1-6; D call uncertain. V dropped 8 bases and J dropped 10 bases, with 15 bases sitting between them. Germline CDR1 reads PRHDT; CDR2 reads FYEKMQ (reference sequence). This CDR3 region has 13 residues. DNA for the CDR3: TGTGCCAGCTGGGCGGGAACGGGATCACCCCTCCACTTT. It codes for CASWAGTGSPLHF.

The genes are TRBV18 and TRBJ2-6; a weak D match, TRBD2 (6 bases). Germline CDR1 and CDR2: KGHSH and LQKENI. The ends were cut back, 1 base at V and 0 bases at J, with 22 bases in the middle. CDR3 length: 21 residues. The CDR3 DNA sequence: TGTGCCAGCTCACCACGAACTCAAACCGGGACTGTCGCCTCTGGGGCCAACGTCCTGACTTTC. It yields the protein CASSPRTQTGTVASGANVLTF.

V is TRBV5-1 and J is TRBJ2-5; tentative D call: TRBD2 (5 bases). Germline lookup yields CDR1 SGHRS and CDR2 YFSETQ. V lost 1 base and J 0 bases, leaving 7 bases between the germline ends. The CDR3 has 14 residues. For the CDR3, the DNA is TGCGCCAGCAGCTTGAGAGGGTACCAAGAGACCCAGTACTTC. Protein sequence: CASSLRGYQETQYF.

V and J are TRBV6-2 or TRBV6-3 and TRBJ1-6, with 11 positions matching TRBD1. Unmatched junction bases numbered 11, after V lost 4 bases and J lost 3 bases. Germline lookup yields CDR1 MNHEY and CDR2 SVGEGT. This CDR3 comprises 19 residues. The CDR3 DNA is TGTGCCAGCAGTTGGGACAGGGGGTTTCGGAATTTCTATAATTCACCCCTCCACTTT. Translation gives CASSWDRGFRNFYNSPLHF.

The V call is TRBV2, the J call TRBJ2-5; D gene unclear. The CDR3 has 11 amino acids. Germline values: CDR1 SNHLY, CDR2 FYNNEI. V was shortened by 6 bases and J by 1 base, with 3 bases between the two germline ends. The CDR3 is CASRSQETQYF. CDR3 nucleotide sequence: TGTGCCAGCAGATCCCAAGAGACCCAGTACTTC.

The CDR3: CASSMNSGRAVYEQYF. CDR3 DNA sequence: TGTGCCAGCAGTATGAACAGCGGGAGGGCCGTTTACGAGCAGTACTTC. The V call is TRBV6-4, the J call TRBJ2-7; 10 bases are a match to TRBD2. Germline V gene data show CDR1 as MRHNA and CDR2 as SNTAGT. V was clipped by 5 bases and J by 4 bases; unmatched bases: 11. This CDR3 spans 16 amino acids.

The table lists this clone with a count of one. This chain links TRBV5-1 with TRBJ1-1, with TRBD1 as a possible D gene (6 bases). This CDR3 is 15 amino acids long. Trimming cost V 7 bases and J 1 base, with 17 bases left between them. Germline V lookup: CDR1 SGHRS, CDR2 YFSETQ. DNA of the CDR3: TGCGCCAGCCGGGACACAGGATGGGGGAACACTGAAGCTTTCTTT. It codes for CASRDTGWGNTEAFF.

The genes are TRBV2 and TRBJ2-1; D perhaps matches TRBD2 (7 bases). Germline-derived CDR1 and CDR2 are SNHLY and FYNNEI. The CDR3 is made up of 15 amino acids. Trimming removed 2 bases from V and 10 bases from J, with 18 bases in between. The CDR3 DNA reads TGTGCCAGCAGTGAATCTAGGGGGAGGGCCCACGAGCAGTTCTTC. Its translation: CASSESRGRAHEQFF. Combining the CDR3 with reference TRBV2 and TRBJ2-1 gives the whole variable domain EPEVTQTPSHQVTQMGQEVILRCVPISNHLYFYWYRQILGQKVEFLVSFYNNEISEKSEIFDDQFSVERPDGSNFTLKIRSTKLEDSAMYFCASSESRGRAHEQFFGPGTRLTVL.

The chain employs TRBV30 and TRBJ1-6; 8 nucleotides line up with TRBD1. The germline V gene encodes CDR1 GTSNPN and CDR2 SVGIG (reference sequence). This CDR3 region has 13 residues. The trim removed 4 bases at V and 10 bases at J, leaving 6 bases unmatched. The CDR3 region has the DNA TGTGCCTGGACCCAGAACAGGGGGTCACCCCTCCACTTT. It is translated as CAWTQNRGSPLHF.

Worth noting for this clone: Mismatch with germline at one junction end may stem from a read error. This sequence joins TRBV3-1 (or the pseudogene TRBV3-2) and TRBJ2-3; D possibly matches TRBD1 or TRBD2 (5 bases each). Germline V CDR1 and CDR2: LGHDT, YNNKEL (reference sequence). CDR3 size: 15 residues. The CDR3 DNA reads as TGTGCCAGCACCCAAGGGACGGTGAGGGGAGATACGCAGTATTTT. This encodes CASTQGTVRGDTQYF.

This sequence joins TRBV4-2 and TRBJ2-2, with a tentative D call TRBD2 (7 bases). The length of the CDR3 is 17 residues. From germline, CDR1 is LGHNA and CDR2 YNFKEQ. V gave up 4 bases and J gave up 5 bases, with 20 bases separating them. The CDR3 region has the DNA TGTGCCAGCAGCCCCCTTTTTGGCGGGGGCGGAACCGGGGAGCTGTTTTTT. Its protein product is CASSPLFGGGGTGELFF.

The chain couples TRBV3-1 (or the pseudogene TRBV3-2) to TRBJ1-1; TRBD1 is a possible D gene (6 bases). Germline CDR1 reads LGHDT; CDR2 reads YNNKEL (reference sequence). V lost 5 bases, J lost 7 bases, and 14 bases lay in between. The CDR3 totals 13 residues. CDR3 amino acids: CASSEGGQVEAFF. Here the CDR3 DNA reads TGTGCCAGCAGCGAGGGGGGGCAGGTTGAAGCTTTCTTT.

This chain joins TRBV19 and TRBJ1-2, with TRBD1 matching 7 bases. The CDR3 runs 14 residues. After removal of 8 bases from V and 4 bases from J, the junction contained 10 bases not matched to a gene. Germline values: CDR1 LNHDA, CDR2 SQIVND (reference sequence). In nucleotides, the CDR3 is TGTGCCAGTGACCGACAGGGCGGAATCTATGGCTACACCTTC. Translating gives CASDRQGGIYGYTF.

This clone was counted between two and nine times. V and J are TRBV4-1 and TRBJ2-3, with 12 bases identical to TRBD2. This CDR3 comprises 16 residues. Germline loops: CDR1 MGHRA, CDR2 YSYEKL. Germline trimming cut 0 bases from V and 7 bases from J; bases unmatched to any gene: 5. The CDR3 spells CASSQDSSGGAYTQYF. The CDR3 DNA reads as TGCGCCAGCAGCCAAGATTCTAGCGGGGGGGCTTATACGCAGTATTTT.

This clone was detected a few times. The chain has TRBV15 and TRBJ1-5; no clear D. CDR1 LNHNV and CDR2 YYDKDF come from the germline V gene (reference sequence). CDR3 length: 15 residues. V was trimmed by 0 bases and J by 0 bases, leaving 6 bases between them. DNA for the CDR3: TGTGCCACCAGCAGAGACAGGTATAGCAATCAGCCCCAGCATTTT. This sequence encodes CATSRDRYSNQPQHF.

This clone appeared a single time. The J gene is TRBJ2-5, the V gene TRBV7-9; TRBD1 might be the D (6 bases). Germline CDR1 is SEHNR and CDR2 is FQNEAQ (reference sequence). Trimming took 4 bases from V and 5 from J, leaving 14 bases between them. The CDR3 is made up of 14 amino acids. The CDR3 coding sequence is TGTGCCAGCAGCTCTGAGAGGGGGATGGAGACCCAGTACTTC. This sequence encodes CASSSERGMETQYF.

The CDR3 DNA follows: TGCGCCAGCAGCTTGCCACCTGAAGCTTTCTTT. Translation gives CASSLPPEAFF. This rearrangement joins TRBV5-1 to TRBJ1-1; unclear D gene. Germline V gives CDR1 SGHRS, CDR2 YFSETQ. V was pared by 1 base and J by 6 bases, with 4 bases between. CDR3 length equals 11 residues. Supplemented by reference TRBV5-1 and TRBJ1-1, the full variable domain reads KAGVTQTPRYLIKTRGQQVTLSCSPISGHRSVSWYQQTPGQGLQFLFEYFSETQRNKGNFPGRFSGRQFSNSRSEMNVSTLELGDSALYLCASSLPPEAFFGQGTRLTVV.

This chain connects TRBV19 to TRBJ1-1, with D possibly being TRBD1 (6 bases). The CDR3 has 15 residues. Trimming left V 6 bases short and J 4 bases short, with 18 bases between. CDR1 and CDR2 (germline): LNHDA, SQIVND (reference sequence). The CDR3 reads CASSRGIGLPTEAFF. DNA for the CDR3: TGTGCCAGTAGCAGGGGAATCGGACTTCCCACTGAAGCTTTCTTT.

The rearrangement joins TRBV5-4 to TRBJ2-7; 9 nucleotides agree with TRBD2. Germline loops: CDR1 SGHNT, CDR2 YYREEE (reference sequence). CDR3 length equals 15 residues. V trimming: 0 bases; J trimming: 5 bases; junction bases outside the gene matches: 6. CDR3 sequence (DNA): TGTGCCAGCAGCTTGGGTAGCGGGAGACGAAACGAGCAGTACTTC. Its translation: CASSLGSGRRNEQYF.

V gene TRBV6-5 combines with J gene TRBJ2-7, with TRBD1 identical over 8 bases. The CDR3 length is 13 residues. Germline V lookup: CDR1 MNHEY, CDR2 SVGAGI. The J segment lost 6 bases and the V segment lost 6 bases, leaving 7 bases of the junction unmatched. DNA of the CDR3: TGTGCCAGCAGCCGACAGGGGAGGAGCGAGCAGTACTTC. This encodes CASSRQGRSEQYF.

The genes are TRBV12-3 or TRBV12-4 and TRBJ2-7, with D perhaps matching TRBD2 (5 bases). The ends were cut back, 4 bases at V and 2 bases at J, with 9 bases in the middle. This CDR3 region has 13 residues. The CDR3 region has the DNA TGTGCCAGCAGTTGGGCGGGTCCCTACGAGCAGTACTTC. Translation gives CASSWAGPYEQYF.

J is TRBJ1-1 and V is TRBV29-1; D possibly corresponds to TRBD1 (5 bases). Trimming cost V 6 bases and J 1 base, with 15 bases left between them. This CDR3 spans 14 amino acids. The V gene's germline CDR1 is SQVTM and CDR2 ANQGSEA. The CDR3 sequence is CSVLGDVKNTEAFF. The CDR3 bases are TGCAGCGTCCTCGGGGACGTTAAGAACACTGAAGCTTTCTTT. The entire variable domain, with the rest obtained from reference TRBV29-1 and TRBJ1-1, is as follows: SAVISQKPSRDICQRGTSLTIQCQVDSQVTMMFWYRQQPGQSLTLIATANQGSEATYESGFVIDKFPISRPNLTFSTLTVSNMSPEDSSIYLCSVLGDVKNTEAFFGQGTRLTVV.

The J gene is TRBJ2-2, the V gene TRBV11-1; 8 bases are a match to TRBD1. The CDR3 covers 12 residues. V lost 6 bases to trimming and J lost 10 bases; unmatched junction nucleotides: 4. Per germline, CDR1 SGHAT and CDR2 FQDESV (reference sequence). The DNA of the CDR3 is TGTGCCAGCAGATTGACAGGGGAGGAGCTGTTTTTT. It specifies CASRLTGEELFF.

CDR3 region: CASRRDPGANVLTF. The DNA of the CDR3 is TGCGCCAGCCGTCGGGATCCCGGGGCCAACGTCCTGACTTTC. This chain uses TRBV5-1 with TRBJ2-6, with D tentatively TRBD2 (5 bases). The CDR3 consists of 14 residues. Germline-derived CDR1 and CDR2 are SGHRS and YFSETQ. With 7 bases removed from V and 4 bases from J, the gap between germline ends came to 12 bases.

The rearrangement uses TRBV7-8 and TRBJ1-5; D is undetermined. Germline-derived CDR1 and CDR2 are SGHVS and FQNEAQ. This CDR3 has 14 residues. Trimming shortened V by 8 bases and J by 4 bases, and 15 bases separated the two germline ends. Here the CDR3 reads CASAGVLGNQPQHF. The CDR3 coding sequence is TGTGCCAGCGCAGGCGTGTTAGGGAATCAGCCCCAGCATTTT.